What follows are 18 T cell receptor beta chains derived from one specimen sequenced in a study of OX40 agonist ivuxolimab in advanced cancers. Preparation of the library involved the immunoSEQ multiplex PCR assay. Here the immuneACCESS table is served through TCRdb, limited to in-frame sequences with V and J called. Missing clones are a known gap in these copies; in checked studies unresolved V genes cover under half, and the rest lacks a known reason. The sample profile shows 98,000 or so clones; 80% to 90% of them were found once. Roughly 0.8% of the sample is in the top ten clones. The input for sequencing was CD4+ or CD8+ T cells sorted from blood, taken in a trial of the OX40 agonist ivuxolimab. These receptors were collected from an adult with an advanced solid tumor such as melanoma, head and neck, liver or kidney cancer.

V and J are TRBV29-1 and TRBJ2-2; TRBD2 matches at 14 bases. This CDR3 contains 18 residues. V gave up 3 bases and J gave up 4 bases; unmatched junction bases: 10. CDR1 is SQVTM and CDR2 is ANQGSEA in the germline V gene. In DNA, the CDR3 is TGCAGCGTTGATCGGTTCGGGACTAGCGGGAGCGGCACCGGGGAGCTGTTTTTT. Its protein product is CSVDRFGTSGSGTGELFF.

V gene TRBV19 combines with J gene TRBJ1-5; possible D gene TRBD1, 5 bases. V dropped 9 bases and J dropped 7 bases, with 19 bases sitting between them. In germline, CDR1 is LNHDA, CDR2 SQIVND (reference sequence). This CDR3 spans 14 amino acids. The CDR3 region is CASRGGARGQPQHF. The CDR3 DNA reads as TGTGCCAGCCGTGGCGGGGCAAGAGGGCAGCCCCAGCATTTT.

This clone was counted a single time. This rearrangement joins TRBV30 to TRBJ1-2; D remains unclear. Trimming stripped 0 bases from V and 6 bases from J, with 8 bases between. Per the germline V gene, CDR1 is GTSNPN and CDR2 is SVGIG (reference sequence). This CDR3 region has 12 residues. The CDR3 DNA follows: TGTGCCTGGAGTGTAGGCGGAAATGGCTACACCTTC. Residues: CAWSVGGNGYTF.

J is TRBJ2-7 and V is TRBV5-1; D is possibly TRBD1 (5 bases). The germline V gene has CDR1 SGHRS and CDR2 YFSETQ. V was shortened by 7 bases and J by 5 bases, with 19 bases between the two germline ends. This CDR3 is 14 amino acids long. The CDR3 reads CASSWGAGNNEQYF. The CDR3, as DNA: TGCGCCAGCTCGTGGGGCGCAGGGAACAACGAGCAGTACTTC.

The CDR3 loop is CASSPGPTFNTGELFF. The DNA for the CDR3 is TGTGCCAGCTCCCCCGGGCCCACCTTTAACACCGGGGAGCTGTTTTTT. This sequence joins TRBV28 and TRBJ2-2; D remains unclear. CDR1 and CDR2 from the germline V gene are MDHEN and SYDVKM. This CDR3 comprises 16 residues. V was shortened by 8 bases and J by 2 bases, with 18 bases between the two germline ends.

The chain carries TRBV5-1 and TRBJ2-7; the D call may be TRBD1 or TRBD2 (5 bases each). The CDR3 is 17 amino acids. Per germline, CDR1 SGHRS and CDR2 YFSETQ. The V and J ends lost 3 bases and 2 bases respectively, with 21 bases between them. CDR3 amino acids: CASSSPGTPLSPYEQYF. Here the CDR3 DNA reads TGCGCCAGCAGCTCACCTGGGACCCCTCTCTCCCCCTACGAGCAGTACTTC.

The CDR3 loop is CATLTPSSGANVLTF. The DNA of the CDR3 is TGTGCCACTCTTACCCCTTCCTCTGGGGCCAACGTCCTGACTTTC. V gene TRBV6-5 combines with J gene TRBJ2-6; no clear D gene. The V and J ends lost 10 bases and 0 bases respectively, with 13 bases between them. CDR3 length: 15 amino acids. Germline values: CDR1 MNHEY, CDR2 SVGAGI.

The chain recombines TRBV7-2 with TRBJ2-3, with a possible D match to TRBD2 (6 bases). V was pared by 5 bases and J by 6 bases, with 15 bases between. The CDR3 covers 14 residues. The V gene's germline CDR1 is SGHTA and CDR2 FQGNSA. CDR3 nucleotides: TGTGCCAGCAGCGGGAGGTCCCGGGTGGATACGCAGTATTTT. Its translation: CASSGRSRVDTQYF.

The genes are TRBV2 and TRBJ2-7; D gene unclear. This CDR3 spans 11 amino acids. Germline CDR1 and CDR2: SNHLY and FYNNEI. V was cut by 5 bases and J by 5 bases, with 7 bases left in between. In DNA, the CDR3 is TGTGCCAGCAGTTACTCGGACGAGCAGTACGTC. This gives the protein CASSYSDEQYV.

In this sample, this clone turned up once. The gene calls are TRBV7-2 and TRBJ2-6; maybe TRBD2 (5 bases). Germline values: CDR1 SGHTA, CDR2 FQGNSA. V gave up 1 base and J gave up 1 base, with 5 bases separating them. CDR3 length equals 15 residues. CDR3 sequence reads: CASSLGGSGANVLTF. In DNA, the CDR3 is TGTGCCAGCAGCTTAGGAGGGTCTGGGGCCAACGTCCTGACTTTC.

This chain uses TRBV30 with TRBJ2-7; D not certain. The CDR3 is 14 amino acids. V was pared by 1 base and J by 2 bases, with 12 bases between. Germline V gene data show CDR1 as GTSNPN and CDR2 as SVGIG (reference sequence). The CDR3 DNA reads TGTGCCTGGAGTGACTACCCAGGAGCCTACGAGCAGTACTTC. Translated, it gives CAWSDYPGAYEQYF.

The rearrangement uses TRBV18 and TRBJ2-4, with TRBD1 matching 7 bases. Trimming removed 3 bases from V and 8 bases from J; junction bases left unmatched: 10. This CDR3 spans 15 amino acids. Germline V gene lookup returns CDR1 KGHSH and CDR2 LQKENI. This CDR3 reads CASSPDPGQQDIQYF. The CDR3 bases are TGTGCCAGCTCACCCGACCCGGGACAGCAGGACATTCAGTACTTC.

V is TRBV7-9 and J is TRBJ1-6; 8 bases are shared with TRBD1. The germline V gene encodes CDR1 SEHNR and CDR2 FQNEAQ (reference sequence). There are 18 residues in the CDR3. V shed 2 bases, J shed 8 bases, and the junction held 14 bases outside the gene matches. In DNA, the CDR3 is TGTGCCAGCAGCTTACTGTCAGGGGGCGCAGGTGGGCATTCACCCCTCCACTTT. Residues: CASSLLSGGAGGHSPLHF.

This clone turned up a few times. This sequence joins TRBV5-4 and TRBJ2-7; no reliable D call. This CDR3 region has 13 residues. Looked up from germline, CDR1 is SGHNT and CDR2 is YYREEE (reference sequence). Trimming left V 0 bases short and J 2 bases short, with 6 bases between. CDR3 loop: CASSLDGPYEQYV. The CDR3 DNA is TGTGCCAGCAGCTTGGACGGTCCCTACGAGCAGTACGTC.

The chain carries TRBV29-1 and TRBJ2-3; D call uncertain. CDR3 size: 12 residues. V lost 6 bases and J lost 2, with 9 bases in between. Germline V CDR1 and CDR2: SQVTM, ANQGSEA. The CDR3 region is CSVNGYTDTQYF. The CDR3 nucleotides are TGCAGCGTAAACGGGTACACAGATACGCAGTATTTT.

This clone was counted a single time. V gene TRBV4-1 combines with J gene TRBJ2-3; 8 nucleotides match TRBD1. V lost 1 base to trimming and J lost 1 base; unmatched junction nucleotides: 7. The CDR3 totals 17 residues. CDR1 and CDR2 (germline): MGHRA, YSYEKL. In DNA, the CDR3 is TGCGCCAGCAGCCAAGGAAGGGCCAGGGGGCGCACAGATACGCAGTATTTT. Its protein product is CASSQGRARGRTDTQYF.

V usage is TRBV7-2 and J usage is TRBJ2-2; 8 bases agree with TRBD1. The germline gives CDR1 SGHTA, CDR2 FQGNSA. The V segment lost 5 bases and the J segment 4 bases; nucleotides outside the gene matches: 6. The length of the CDR3 is 15 residues. The CDR3 coding sequence is TGTGCCAGCAGCCCGCAGGGGGCTGTCACCGGGGAGCTGTTTTTT. Amino acids: CASSPQGAVTGELFF.

In this sample, this clone turned up once. The chain joins TRBV5-5 to TRBJ1-2; 8 bases align to TRBD1. J lost 6 bases, V lost 5 bases, and 15 bases had no gene match. The germline CDR1 and CDR2 sequences are SGHKS and YYEKEE (reference sequence). The CDR3 is 16 residues long. CDR3 protein: CASSPDIGQGLNGYTF. The CDR3 nucleotides are TGTGCCAGCAGTCCCGATATCGGACAGGGATTGAATGGCTACACCTTC.